The 8 T cell receptor beta chains given below trace back to one sample, sequenced in a study of T cells in women clearing cervical HPV infection. Sequenced by immunoSEQ multiplex PCR; TCRdb stores in-frame clones only, minus some. Here the sample table reports 30,000 to 45,000 clones. Sequencing used blood buffy coat. These receptors all stem from a woman aged 18-70 years with a cervical HPV16 infection that either progressed to CIN3+ or cleared (not recorded which).

As regards this clone: Sequencing ends 3 residues short of the CDR3 end; the germline J gene provides the rest. The chain recombines TRBV29-1 with TRBJ1-2, with a weak D call TRBD1 (5 bases). The germline CDR1 and CDR2 sequences are SQVTM and ANQGSEA. The V end was cut by 5 bases, the J end by 7 bases, with 14 bases between. This CDR3 region has 12 residues. The chain's CDR3 is CSVSGPSGGYTF. Partial CDR3 DNA: TGCAGCGTTTCAGGGCCTTCGGGTGGC.

As concerns this clone: Germline is not matched at one junction end, which may reflect a read error. Read data end 3 residues before the CDR3 end; the end is taken from the germline J gene. Different DNA sequences within this sample yield the same CDR3. The chain couples TRBV7-3 to TRBJ1-3; 7 positions match TRBD1. The germline CDR1 and CDR2 sequences are SGHTA and FQGTGA. The CDR3 totals 14 residues. The CDR3 spells CASSSGGSGNTIYF. The CDR3 DNA, read in part, is TGTGCCAGCAGCTCAGGGGGGTCTGGAAACACA. The whole variable domain, remainder taken from reference TRBV7-3 and TRBJ1-3, is GAGVSQTPSNKVTEKGKYVELRCDPISGHTALYWYRQSLGQGPEFLIYFQGTGAADDSGLPNDRFFAVRPEGSVSTLKIQRTERGDSAVYLCASSSGGSGNTIYFGEGSWLTVV.

About this clone itself: The read finishes 3 residues shy of the CDR3 end, and the germline J gene is used to complete it. The chain combines TRBV5-5 with TRBJ1-1, with 7 positions matching TRBD1. Germline loops: CDR1 SGHKS, CDR2 YYEKEE (reference sequence). The CDR3 consists of 14 residues. J gave up 7 bases and V 0 bases, and 6 bases lay outside the gene matches. The CDR3 loop reads CASSLEGGAVEAFF. The DNA read from the CDR3 is TGTGCCAGCAGCTTGGAAGGGGGCGCGGTTGAA.

About this clone itself: The read gets to within 3 residues of the CDR3 end, and the germline J gene fills in the rest. The V and J genes are TRBV7-2 and TRBJ2-3; D is unresolved. The CDR3 runs to 14 residues. Germline loops: CDR1 SGHTA, CDR2 FQGNSA. CDR3 residues: CASSLYSSQETQYF. CDR3 bases read: TGTGCCAGCAGCTTATACTCGAGCCAAGAGACG.

A word on this clone: Read sequence stops 3 residues before the CDR3 end, and the germline J gene provides the missing end. The chain combines TRBV6-1 with TRBJ2-3; 7 bases agree with TRBD2. Trimming cost V 2 bases and J 6 bases; bases outside gene matches: 8. Germline assignment: CDR1 MNHNS and CDR2 SASEGT. CDR3 length: 15 amino acids. The sequenced part of the CDR3 DNA is TGTGCCAGCAGTGAACTTCAACTGCGGGGGGATACG. Its translation: CASSELQLRGDT. The whole CDR3 region reads CASSELQLRGDTQYF.

Of note for this clone: Read coverage stops 3 residues before the CDR3 terminus; the germline J gene supplies the remainder. The chain has TRBV11-2 and TRBJ1-6; TRBD1 is a possible D gene (6 bases). CDR3 length: 14 residues. Germline loops: CDR1 SGHAT, CDR2 FQNNGV. The V end was cut by 0 bases, the J end by 8 bases, with 8 bases between. The chain's CDR3 is CASSLDYRDSPLHF. Incomplete CDR3 DNA: TGTGCCAGCAGCTTAGACTACAGGGATTCACCC.

Turning to this clone: The CDR3 is cut off 3 residues early in the read; its end comes from the germline J gene. The chain carries TRBV4-1 and TRBJ2-3; 10 bases align to TRBD2. Germline CDR1 reads MGHRA; CDR2 reads YSYEKL. Trimming cost V 4 bases and J 4 bases; bases outside gene matches: 5. There are 15 residues in the CDR3. CDR3: CASSPSGGVPDTQYF. The CDR3 DNA, read in part, is TGCGCCAGCAGCCCGAGCGGGGGGGTCCCAGATACG.

Comment on this clone: The CDR3 goes on 3 residues after the read ends, and that part is filled in from the germline J gene. The chain links TRBV18 to TRBJ2-7; 7 bases line up with TRBD1. In germline, CDR1 is KGHSH, CDR2 LQKENI. The CDR3 has 18 residues. V gave up 1 base and J gave up 2 bases; unmatched junction bases: 14. The sequenced CDR3 bases are TGTGCCAGCTCACCACTAGCACTTACGGGACAGAGAGCCTACGAG. It is translated as CASSPLALTGQRAYE. The whole CDR3 protein is CASSPLALTGQRAYEQYF.